This TCR beta chain was obtained from a study of shared clonotypes between healthy human individuals. V gave up 0 bases and J gave up 2 bases, with 16 bases separating them. Germline-derived CDR1 and CDR2 are SGHRS and YFSETQ. The CDR3 totals 17 residues. The repertoire was sequenced with immunoSEQ multiplex PCR; TCRdb's copy has only in-frame clones and lacks some. The sample contains roughly 2.2 million clones, approximately 95% of which appear only once. The chain carries TRBV5-1 and TRBJ2-3; D is unclear. Sequenced sample: naive CD4+ T cells from PBMCs. Regarding subset: CD45RA+ positively selected. This TCR was sampled from a man younger than 35 in good health. Some clones in this sample may be carry-over from other donors' samples. This chain's CDR3 is CASSLAPRDGVTDTQYF. The CDR3 nucleotides are TGCGCCAGCAGCTTGGCTCCAAGGGATGGGGTCACAGATACGCAGTATTTT. Combining the CDR3 with reference TRBV5-1 and TRBJ2-3 gives the whole variable domain KAGVTQTPRYLIKTRGQQVTLSCSPISGHRSVSWYQQTPGQGLQFLFEYFSETQRNKGNFPGRFSGRQFSNSRSEMNVSTLELGDSALYLCASSLAPRDGVTDTQYFGPGTRLTVL.